A selection of T cell receptor beta chains follows, all from one sample in a study of T cell responses to AZD1222 COVID-19 vaccine. Sequencing used immunoSEQ multiplex PCR; TCRdb keeps in-frame clones, though not all of them. The table shows roughly 110,000 clones, with more than 70% occurring only once. Sequenced here: peripheral blood, sampled 28 days after the second AZD1222 dose. The receptor source for this set is an adult who received the AZD1222 COVID-19 vaccine. The CDR3 runs from the conserved cysteine through the conserved F or W. The D gene is left open where the match is weak. The listing skips clone size in some rows; elsewhere it reads once, few, many or a size class.

v_gene	j_gene	abundance	d_gene	CDR3nt	CDR3aa
TRBV5-1	TRBJ1-6	.	.	TGCGCCAGCAGGAACAATAATTCACCCCTCCACTTT	CASRNNNSPLHF
TRBV5-1	TRBJ1-1	.	.	TGCGCCAGCAGCTTGGTGGGGCCAGGGATGAACACTGAAGCTTTCTTT	CASSLVGPGMNTEAFF
TRBV7-9	TRBJ1-5	.	.	TGTGCCAGCAGCTTAGGCGTAGGGGTAAATCAGCCCCAGCATTTT	CASSLGVGVNQPQHF
TRBV7-2	TRBJ1-3	.	TRBD1	TGTGCCAGCAGCCAACAGACAGGGGGTACTGGAAACACCATATATTTT	CASSQQTGGTGNTIYF
TRBV5-1	TRBJ1-2	.	.	TGCGCCAGCAGCTTGTCCGGCGATGGCTACACCTTC	CASSLSGDGYTF
TRBV29-1	TRBJ1-2	once	.	TGCAGCGTATCGGATGGCTACACCTTC	CSVSDGYTF
TRBV29-1	TRBJ1-1	once	TRBD1	TGCAGCGGGGCCCGGACAGGGGACACTGAAGCTTTCTTT	CSGARTGDTEAFF
TRBV7-9	TRBJ2-5	.	TRBD1	TGTGCCAGCAGCTTCGGACAGGCGGAGACCCAGTACTTC	CASSFGQAETQYF
TRBV6-5	TRBJ2-7	.	.	TGTGCCAGCACAGTCGCGCGGACCTACGAGCAGTACTTC	CASTVARTYEQYF
TRBV21-1	TRBJ1-1	.	.	TGTGCCAGCAGCAATAGTAGGGACAGGGATACGAACACTGAAGCTTTCTTT	CASSNSRDRDTNTEAFF
TRBV3-1/TRBV3-2	TRBJ1-5	.	.	TGTGCCAGCAGCCAACACGGGGGCAATCAGCCCCAGCATTTT	CASSQHGGNQPQHF
TRBV28	TRBJ2-5	.	TRBD2	TGTGCCAGCGCCGCCGGCGGGGGTAGAGAGACCCAGTACTTC	CASAAGGGRETQYF
TRBV7-8	TRBJ2-2	.	.	TGTGCCAGCAGCGCGAGCCTTAGCGAGCTGTTTTTT	CASSASLSELFF
TRBV3-1/TRBV3-2	TRBJ2-3	.	.	TGTGCCAGCAGCCAACCGTTAATTGGATCAGATACGCAGTATTTT	CASSQPLIGSDTQYF
TRBV5-4	TRBJ2-3	.	TRBD1	TGTGCCAGCAGCTTGTTTACCGGGACAGCGAACACAGATACGCAGTATTTT	CASSLFTGTANTDTQYF
TRBV13	TRBJ2-1	few	.	TGTGCCAGCAGCTTAGTCGTTAGCTCCTACAATGAGCAGTTCTTC	CASSLVVSSYNEQFF
TRBV5-4	TRBJ1-2	few	.	TGTGCCAGCAGCTTTGAGGAAAGCTACACCTTC	CASSFEESYTF
TRBV7-6	TRBJ2-5	few	TRBD1	TGTGCCAGCAGCTTGGGACAGTACCAAGAGACCCAGTACTTC	CASSLGQYQETQYF
TRBV10-3	TRBJ2-5	few	.	TGTGCCATCAGTGATTATAGGGAAGGGGGAGAGACCCAGTACTTC	CAISDYREGGETQYF
TRBV5-8	TRBJ1-2	.	.	TGTGCCAGCCTGAAGCAGGGGCTCGCTAACTATGGCTACACCTTC	CASLKQGLANYGYTF
TRBV2	TRBJ1-2	.	.	TGTGCCAGCAACGAGGGGGGGTGGGACTATGGCTACACCTTC	CASNEGGWDYGYTF
TRBV6-5	TRBJ1-6	.	TRBD1	TGTGCCAGCAGGACAGGGGGGAATTCACCCCTCCACTTT	CASRTGGNSPLHF
TRBV29-1	TRBJ2-5	.	.	TGCAGCGCCTCCCCCCAAGAGACCCAGTACTTC	CSASPQETQYF
TRBV19	TRBJ1-1	.	.	TGTGCCAGTAGTAAAGGTGTAGGCACATTGAACACTGAAGCTTTCTTT	CASSKGVGTLNTEAFF
TRBV6-5	TRBJ2-7	once	.	TGTGCCAGCAGGCCAGTTGACAGTAGCTCCTACGAGCAGTACTTC	CASRPVDSSSYEQYF
TRBV5-1	TRBJ2-1	.	.	TGCGCCAGCAGCCTATACAATGAGCAGTTCTTC	CASSLYNEQFF
TRBV5-1	TRBJ2-3	.	.	TGCGCCAGCAGCCCTGGACAGATTACAGATACGCAGTATTTT	CASSPGQITDTQYF
TRBV6-2/TRBV6-3	TRBJ1-1	.	.	TGTGCCAGCAGTCCCCCGGGCGGGGGCAGAGATGAAGCTTTCTTT	CASSPPGGGRDEAFF
TRBV15	TRBJ1-4	once	.	TGTGCCACCAGCAGGGAGGGTGGGGGAAATGAAAAACTGTTTTTT	CATSREGGGNEKLFF
TRBV6-4	TRBJ2-1	.	TRBD2	TGTGCCAGCAGTGAAGAAGCGGGGGCATTTAATGAGCAGTTCTTC	CASSEEAGAFNEQFF
TRBV7-9	TRBJ2-5	.	TRBD1	TGTGCCAGCAGCTCCTGGACAGGCCAAGAGACCCAGTACTTC	CASSSWTGQETQYF
TRBV24-1	TRBJ2-2	.	TRBD1	TGTGCCACCAGTGATCCCGGGACAGGCGACACCGGGGAGCTGTTTTTT	CATSDPGTGDTGELFF
TRBV7-3	TRBJ2-1	.	.	TGTGCCAGCAGCTTAACAATAGGCCCGAATTACAATGAGCAGTTCTTC	CASSLTIGPNYNEQFF
TRBV18	TRBJ2-2	.	TRBD1	TGTGCCAGCTCACCCAGGACAGGGGACACCGGGGAGCTGTTTTTT	CASSPRTGDTGELFF
TRBV24-1	TRBJ2-1	.	TRBD2	TGTGCCACCAGTGGCCCAACTAGCGGGGGAAACAATGAGCAGTTCTTC	CATSGPTSGGNNEQFF
TRBV6-5	TRBJ2-7	.	.	TGTGCCAGCAGTACCACGACCTACGAGCAGTACTTC	CASSTTTYEQYF
TRBV18	TRBJ1-4	.	TRBD1	TGTGCCAGCTCAAGGACAGGGGGAGATGAAAAACTGTTTTTT	CASSRTGGDEKLFF
TRBV6-2/TRBV6-3	TRBJ1-1	.	.	TGTGCCAGCAGCTATTTCGATCTTGGACAGTCGCAAGCTTTCTTT	CASSYFDLGQSQAFF
TRBV10-1	TRBJ2-2	.	TRBD2	TGCGCCAGCAGTGTGGCGGGGGTCTCCGGGGAGCTGTTTTTT	CASSVAGVSGELFF
TRBV4-1	TRBJ2-7	.	TRBD2	TGCGCCAGCAGCCAGGGGAGGGATTACGAGCAGTACTTC	CASSQGRDYEQYF
TRBV7-8	TRBJ2-5	few	.	TGTGCCAGCAGCTTATCGGTTCAGGGGAGGAGGCAAGAGACCCAGTACTTC	CASSLSVQGRRQETQYF
TRBV6-5	TRBJ2-7	.	.	TGTGCCAGCAGAGGGGGGGGGTACTACGAGCAGTACTTC	CASRGGGYYEQYF
TRBV11-2	TRBJ2-7	once	TRBD1	TGTGCCAGCAGCCCCGCGCTAGGACAGGGAACCTTCCAGTACTTC	CASSPALGQGTFQYF
TRBV7-2	TRBJ1-2	.	TRBD1	TGTGCCAGCAGCTTAGAAGTGGGACAGGGGTCTGGCTACACCTTC	CASSLEVGQGSGYTF